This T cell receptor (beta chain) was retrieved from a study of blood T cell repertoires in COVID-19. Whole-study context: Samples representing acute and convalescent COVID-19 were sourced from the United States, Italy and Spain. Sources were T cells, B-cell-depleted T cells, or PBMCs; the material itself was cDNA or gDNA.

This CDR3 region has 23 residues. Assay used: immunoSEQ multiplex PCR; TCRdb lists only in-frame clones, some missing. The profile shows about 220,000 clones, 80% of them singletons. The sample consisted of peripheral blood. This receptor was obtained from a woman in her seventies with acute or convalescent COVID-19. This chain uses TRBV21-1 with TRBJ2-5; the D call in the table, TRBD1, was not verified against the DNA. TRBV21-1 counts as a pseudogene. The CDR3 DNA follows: TGTGCCAGCAGCAAAAACAGGGGACCGGGACAACGCCCTAAAAGTCCACCACAAGAGACCCAGTACTTC. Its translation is CASSKNRGPGQRPKSPPQETQYF.